The present TCR beta chain was sequenced within a study of PD-1 blockade in mismatch repair-deficient tumors. V shed 7 bases and J shed 8 bases, with 11 bases lying between them. CDR3 size: 12 residues. Per the germline V gene, CDR1 is MNHNS and CDR2 is SASEGT. Measured with immunoSEQ multiplex PCR; TCRdb has only the in-frame clones, and not every one. This sample yields some 15,000 clones, of which around 84% are seen a single time; approximately 2% belongs to the top ten. The sequenced sample was PBMCs, obtained 14 weeks after starting pembrolizumab. This clonotype originated in an adult with mismatch repair-deficient cancer. The chain joins TRBV6-1 to TRBJ1-4, with D unclear. CDR3 loop: CASMRVGEKLFF. CDR3 bases: TGTGCCAGCATGAGGGTAGGGGAAAAACTGTTTTTT.